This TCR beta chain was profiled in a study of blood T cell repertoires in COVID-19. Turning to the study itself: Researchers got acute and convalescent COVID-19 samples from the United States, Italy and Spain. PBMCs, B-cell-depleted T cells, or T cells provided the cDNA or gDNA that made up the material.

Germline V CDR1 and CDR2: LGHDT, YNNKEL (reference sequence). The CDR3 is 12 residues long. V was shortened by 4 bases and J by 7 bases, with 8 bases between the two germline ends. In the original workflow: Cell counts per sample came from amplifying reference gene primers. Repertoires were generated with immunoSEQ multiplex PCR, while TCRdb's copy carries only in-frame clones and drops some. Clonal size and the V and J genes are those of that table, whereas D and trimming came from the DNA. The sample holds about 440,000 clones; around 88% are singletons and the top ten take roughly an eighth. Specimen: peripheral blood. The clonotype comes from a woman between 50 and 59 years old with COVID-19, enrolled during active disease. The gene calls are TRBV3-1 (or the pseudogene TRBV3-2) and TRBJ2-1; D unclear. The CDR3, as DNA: TGTGCCAGCAGCCCGTCCTTTAATGAGCAGTTCTTC. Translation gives CASSPSFNEQFF.